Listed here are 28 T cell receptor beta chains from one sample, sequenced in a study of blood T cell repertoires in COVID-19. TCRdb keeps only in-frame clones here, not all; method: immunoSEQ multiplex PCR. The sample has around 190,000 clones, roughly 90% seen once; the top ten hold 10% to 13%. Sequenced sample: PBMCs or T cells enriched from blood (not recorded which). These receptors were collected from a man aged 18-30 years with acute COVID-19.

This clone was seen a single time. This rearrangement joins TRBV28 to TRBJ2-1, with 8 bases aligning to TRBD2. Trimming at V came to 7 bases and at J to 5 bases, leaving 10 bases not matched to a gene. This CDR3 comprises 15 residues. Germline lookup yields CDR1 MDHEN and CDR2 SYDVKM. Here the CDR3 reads CASTERGRQDNEQFF. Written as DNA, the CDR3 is TGTGCCAGCACCGAACGCGGGAGGCAGGACAATGAGCAGTTCTTC. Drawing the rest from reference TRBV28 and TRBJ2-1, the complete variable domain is DVKVTQSSRYLVKRTGEKVFLECVQDMDHENMFWYRQDPGLGLRLIYFSYDVKMKEKGDIPEGYSVSREKKERFSLILESASTNQTSMYLCASTERGRQDNEQFFGPGTRLTVL.

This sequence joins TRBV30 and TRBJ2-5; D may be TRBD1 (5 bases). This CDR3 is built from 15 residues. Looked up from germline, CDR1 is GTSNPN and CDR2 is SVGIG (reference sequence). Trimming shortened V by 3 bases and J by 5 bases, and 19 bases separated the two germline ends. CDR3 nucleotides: TGTGCCTGGAGAGCAGGTGGCAGGGCGAGGGAGACCCAGTACTTC. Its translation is CAWRAGGRARETQYF.

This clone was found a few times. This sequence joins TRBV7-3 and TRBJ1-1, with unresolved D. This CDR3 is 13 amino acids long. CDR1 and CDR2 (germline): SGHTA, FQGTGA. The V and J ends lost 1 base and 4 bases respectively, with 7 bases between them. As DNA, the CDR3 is TGTGCCAGCAGCTTAATGGCCAGCACTGAAGCTTTCTTT. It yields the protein CASSLMASTEAFF. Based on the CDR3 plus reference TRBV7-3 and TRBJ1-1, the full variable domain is GAGVSQTPSNKVTEKGKYVELRCDPISGHTALYWYRQSLGQGPEFLIYFQGTGAADDSGLPNDRFFAVRPEGSVSTLKIQRTERGDSAVYLCASSLMASTEAFFGQGTRLTVV.

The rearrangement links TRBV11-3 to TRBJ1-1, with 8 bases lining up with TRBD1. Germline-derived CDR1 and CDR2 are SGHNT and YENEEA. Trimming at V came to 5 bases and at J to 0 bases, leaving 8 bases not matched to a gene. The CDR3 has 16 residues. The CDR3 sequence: CASSRTGTVMNTEAFF. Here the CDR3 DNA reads TGTGCCAGCAGCCGGACAGGGACTGTCATGAACACTGAAGCTTTCTTT.

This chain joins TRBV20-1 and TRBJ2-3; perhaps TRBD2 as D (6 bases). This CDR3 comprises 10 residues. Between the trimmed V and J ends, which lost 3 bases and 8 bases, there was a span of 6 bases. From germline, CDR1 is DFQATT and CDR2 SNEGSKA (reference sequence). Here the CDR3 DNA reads TGCAGTGCTAGGGAGGGTACGCAGTATTTT. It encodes CSAREGTQYF.

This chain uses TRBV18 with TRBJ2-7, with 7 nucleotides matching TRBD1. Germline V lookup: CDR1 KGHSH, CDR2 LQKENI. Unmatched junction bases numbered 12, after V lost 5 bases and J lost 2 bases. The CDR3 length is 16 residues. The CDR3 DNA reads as TGTGCCAGCTCAGAAGGTCGGGCAACAGGGGCCTACGAGCAGTACTTC. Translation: CASSEGRATGAYEQYF.

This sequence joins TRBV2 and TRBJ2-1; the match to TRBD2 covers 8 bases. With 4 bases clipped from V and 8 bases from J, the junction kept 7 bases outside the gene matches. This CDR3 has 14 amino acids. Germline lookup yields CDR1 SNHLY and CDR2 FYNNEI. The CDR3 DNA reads TGTGCCAGCAGTGGAACTAGCGGTGCCCATGAGCAGTTCTTC. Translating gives CASSGTSGAHEQFF.

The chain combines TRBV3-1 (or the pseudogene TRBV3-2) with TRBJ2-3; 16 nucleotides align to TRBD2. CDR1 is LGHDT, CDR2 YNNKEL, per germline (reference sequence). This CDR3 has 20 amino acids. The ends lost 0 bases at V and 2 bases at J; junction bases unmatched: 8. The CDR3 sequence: CASSQDKGLAGGRDTDTQYF. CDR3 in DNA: TGTGCCAGCAGCCAAGATAAGGGACTAGCGGGAGGGCGTGACACAGATACGCAGTATTTT.

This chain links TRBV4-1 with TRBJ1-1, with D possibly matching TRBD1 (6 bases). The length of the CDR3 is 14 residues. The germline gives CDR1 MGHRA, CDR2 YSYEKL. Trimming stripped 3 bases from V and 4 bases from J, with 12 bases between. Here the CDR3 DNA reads TGCGCCAGCAGCCATGAACAGGGTCGCACTGAAGCTTTCTTT. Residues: CASSHEQGRTEAFF.

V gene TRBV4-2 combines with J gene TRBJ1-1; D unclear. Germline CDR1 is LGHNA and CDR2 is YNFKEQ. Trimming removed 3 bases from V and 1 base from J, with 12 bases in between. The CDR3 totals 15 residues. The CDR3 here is CASSHPGEGNTEAFF. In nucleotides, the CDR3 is TGTGCCAGCAGCCACCCCGGGGAGGGGAACACTGAAGCTTTCTTT.

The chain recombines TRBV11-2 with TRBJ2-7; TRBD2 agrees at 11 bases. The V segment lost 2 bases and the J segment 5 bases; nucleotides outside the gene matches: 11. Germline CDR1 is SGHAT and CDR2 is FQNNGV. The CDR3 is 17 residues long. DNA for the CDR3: TGTGCCAGCAGCTTAACTAGCGGGAGAACCCCATCCCACGAGCAGTACTTC. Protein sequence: CASSLTSGRTPSHEQYF. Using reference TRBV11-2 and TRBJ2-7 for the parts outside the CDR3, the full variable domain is EAGVAQSPRYKIIEKRQSVAFWCNPISGHATLYWYQQILGQGPKLLIQFQNNGVVDDSQLPKDRFSAERLKGVDSTLKIQPAKLEDSAVYLCASSLTSGRTPSHEQYFGPGTRLTVT.

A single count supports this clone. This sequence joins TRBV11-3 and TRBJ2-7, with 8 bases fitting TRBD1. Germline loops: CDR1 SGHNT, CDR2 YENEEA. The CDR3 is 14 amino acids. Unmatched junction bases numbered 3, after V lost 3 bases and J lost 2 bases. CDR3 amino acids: CASSLRQGPYEQYF. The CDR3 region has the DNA TGTGCCAGCAGCTTGAGACAGGGGCCCTACGAGCAGTACTTC. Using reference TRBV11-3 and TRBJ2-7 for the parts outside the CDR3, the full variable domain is EAGVVQSPRYKIIEKKQPVAFWCNPISGHNTLYWYLQNLGQGPELLIRYENEEAVDDSQLPKDRFSAERLKGVDSTLKIQPAELGDSAVYLCASSLRQGPYEQYFGPGTRLTVT.

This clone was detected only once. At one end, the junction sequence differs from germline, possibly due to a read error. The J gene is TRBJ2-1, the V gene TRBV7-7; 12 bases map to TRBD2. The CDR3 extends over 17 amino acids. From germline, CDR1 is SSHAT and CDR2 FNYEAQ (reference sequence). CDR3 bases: TGTGCTAGCAGCCTTACTAGCGGGAGGTCACTTTACAATGAGCAGTTCTTC. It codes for CASSLTSGRSLYNEQFF.

CDR3 in amino acids: CASSPRDSHNEQFF. The CDR3 DNA reads TGTGCCAGCTCACCGAGGGACAGTCACAATGAGCAGTTCTTC. The chain employs TRBV18 and TRBJ2-1; TRBD1 agrees at 7 bases. The V gene's germline CDR1 is KGHSH and CDR2 LQKENI. This CDR3 is 14 amino acids long. The V and J ends lost 3 bases and 5 bases, in that order; junction bases with no gene match: 4.

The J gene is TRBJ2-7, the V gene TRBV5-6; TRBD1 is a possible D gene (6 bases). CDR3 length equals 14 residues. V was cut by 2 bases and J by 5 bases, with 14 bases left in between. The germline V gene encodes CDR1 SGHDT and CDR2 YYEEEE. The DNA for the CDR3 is TGTGCCAGCAGCTTCGGTACAGGGCAAGACGAGCAGTACTTC. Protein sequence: CASSFGTGQDEQYF.

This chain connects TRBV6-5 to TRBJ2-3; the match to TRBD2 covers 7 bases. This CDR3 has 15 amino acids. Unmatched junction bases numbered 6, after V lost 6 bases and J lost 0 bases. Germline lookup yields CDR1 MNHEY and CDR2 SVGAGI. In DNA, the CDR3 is TGTGCCAGCAGGACCCTAGCGGCTAGCACAGATACGCAGTATTTT. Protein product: CASRTLAASTDTQYF.

The CDR3 sequence is CASGFLGATNEKLFF. CDR3 coding DNA: TGCGCCAGCGGTTTTTTGGGAGCAACTAATGAAAAACTGTTTTTT. The J gene is TRBJ1-4, the V gene TRBV10-2; no firm D call. The CDR3 has 15 residues. Germline loops: CDR1 WSHSY, CDR2 SAAADI. Trimming cost V 8 bases and J 0 bases, with 13 bases left between them.

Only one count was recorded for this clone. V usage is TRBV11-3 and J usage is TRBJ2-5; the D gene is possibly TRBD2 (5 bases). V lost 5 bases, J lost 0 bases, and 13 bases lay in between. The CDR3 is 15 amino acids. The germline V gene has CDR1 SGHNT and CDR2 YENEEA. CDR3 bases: TGTGCCAGCAGCGACCCTGAGCGGAACCAAGAGACCCAGTACTTC. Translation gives CASSDPERNQETQYF. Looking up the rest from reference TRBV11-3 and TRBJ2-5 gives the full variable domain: EAGVVQSPRYKIIEKKQPVAFWCNPISGHNTLYWYLQNLGQGPELLIRYENEEAVDDSQLPKDRFSAERLKGVDSTLKIQPAELGDSAVYLCASSDPERNQETQYFGPGTRLLVL.

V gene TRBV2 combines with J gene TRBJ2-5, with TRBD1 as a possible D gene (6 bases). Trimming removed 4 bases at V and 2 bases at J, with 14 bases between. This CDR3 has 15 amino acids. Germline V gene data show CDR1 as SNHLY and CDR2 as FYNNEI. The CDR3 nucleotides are TGTGCCAGCAGTGGCCTGGACAGTCAGCAAGAGACCCAGTACTTC. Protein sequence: CASSGLDSQQETQYF.

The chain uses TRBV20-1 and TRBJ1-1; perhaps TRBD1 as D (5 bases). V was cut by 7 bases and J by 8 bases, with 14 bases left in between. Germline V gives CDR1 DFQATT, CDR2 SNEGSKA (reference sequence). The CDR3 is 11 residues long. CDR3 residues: CSVPFGQEAFF. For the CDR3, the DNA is TGCAGTGTCCCTTTTGGACAAGAAGCTTTCTTT.

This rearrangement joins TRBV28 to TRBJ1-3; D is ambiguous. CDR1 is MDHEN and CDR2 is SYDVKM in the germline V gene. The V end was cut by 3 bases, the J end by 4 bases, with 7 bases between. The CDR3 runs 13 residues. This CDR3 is CASSLLSGNTIYF. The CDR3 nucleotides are TGTGCCAGCAGTTTGTTATCGGGAAACACCATATATTTT.

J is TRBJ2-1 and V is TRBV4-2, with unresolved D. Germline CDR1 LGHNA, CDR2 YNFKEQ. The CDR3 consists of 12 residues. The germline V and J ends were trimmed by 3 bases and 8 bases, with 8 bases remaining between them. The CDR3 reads CASSHTVHEQFF. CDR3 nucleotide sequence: TGTGCCAGCAGCCATACTGTTCATGAGCAGTTCTTC.

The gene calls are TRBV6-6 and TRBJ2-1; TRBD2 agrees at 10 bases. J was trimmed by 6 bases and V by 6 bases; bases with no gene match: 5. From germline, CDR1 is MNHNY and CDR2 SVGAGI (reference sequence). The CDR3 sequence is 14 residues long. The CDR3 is CASRWASGSNEQFF. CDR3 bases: TGTGCCAGCAGATGGGCTAGCGGGAGCAATGAGCAGTTCTTC.

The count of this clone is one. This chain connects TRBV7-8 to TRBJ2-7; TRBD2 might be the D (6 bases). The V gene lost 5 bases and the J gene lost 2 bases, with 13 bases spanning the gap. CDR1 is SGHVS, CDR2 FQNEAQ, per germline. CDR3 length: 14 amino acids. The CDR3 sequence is CASSRWTGAYEQYF. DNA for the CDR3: TGTGCCAGCAGCCGCTGGACGGGGGCCTACGAGCAGTACTTC.

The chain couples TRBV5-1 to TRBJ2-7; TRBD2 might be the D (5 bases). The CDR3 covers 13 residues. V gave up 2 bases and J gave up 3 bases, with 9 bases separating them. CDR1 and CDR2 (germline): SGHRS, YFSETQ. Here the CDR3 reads CASSFLGVYEQYF. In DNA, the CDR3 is TGCGCCAGCAGCTTCCTCGGGGTCTACGAGCAGTACTTC.

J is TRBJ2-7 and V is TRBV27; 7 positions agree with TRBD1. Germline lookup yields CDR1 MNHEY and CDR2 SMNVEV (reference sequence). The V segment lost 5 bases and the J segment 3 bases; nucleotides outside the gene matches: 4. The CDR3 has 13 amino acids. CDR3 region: CASSSTGDYEQYF. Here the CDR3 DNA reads TGTGCCAGCAGTAGCACAGGGGACTACGAGCAGTACTTC.

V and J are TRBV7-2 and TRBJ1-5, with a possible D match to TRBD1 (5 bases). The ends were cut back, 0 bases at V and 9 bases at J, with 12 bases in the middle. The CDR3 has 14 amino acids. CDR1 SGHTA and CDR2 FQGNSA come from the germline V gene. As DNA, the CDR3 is TGTGCCAGCAGCTTAGCTAGGGGTTCCCGGCCCCAGCATTTT. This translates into CASSLARGSRPQHF.

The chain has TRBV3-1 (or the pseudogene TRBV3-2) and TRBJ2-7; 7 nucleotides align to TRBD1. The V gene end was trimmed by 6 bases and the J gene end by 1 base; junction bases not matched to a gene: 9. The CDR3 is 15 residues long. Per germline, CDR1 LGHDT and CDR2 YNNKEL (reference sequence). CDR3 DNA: TGTGCCAGCAGTCCGGGGACAGATAGGTCCTACGAGCAGTACTTC. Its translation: CASSPGTDRSYEQYF.